Below are 17 T cell receptor beta chains sequenced from a single sample in a study of blood T cell repertoires in COVID-19. Some clones are missing from TCRdb's copy, which holds only in-frame ones; the method was immunoSEQ multiplex PCR. The data contain roughly 20,000 clones, around three quarters of them singletons. The sequenced sample was peripheral blood. The receptors were gathered from a man aged 65 to 79 with COVID-19, enrolled during active disease.

About this clone itself: The same CDR3 is also encoded by other DNA sequences in this sample. The chain carries TRBV5-1 and TRBJ2-4; TRBD2 aligns across 9 bases. V was clipped by 4 bases and J by 1 base; unmatched bases: 15. This CDR3 has 19 residues. Germline V CDR1 and CDR2: SGHRS, YFSETQ. In DNA, the CDR3 is TGCGCCAGCAGCCCGCGACTCGCGGGGGGGCCGGTGGCCAAAAACATTCAGTACTTC. Residues: CASSPRLAGGPVAKNIQYF.

By share, this clone counts as large (0.1 to 1%). This sequence joins TRBV5-1 and TRBJ2-1, with 8 bases identical to TRBD1. The CDR3 is 13 residues long. The germline CDR1 and CDR2 sequences are SGHRS and YFSETQ. V gave up 4 bases and J gave up 6 bases; unmatched junction bases: 3. The CDR3 is CASSVTGGNEQFF. In DNA form, the CDR3 reads TGCGCCAGCAGCGTAACAGGGGGCAATGAGCAGTTCTTC.

Only one count was recorded for this clone. V is TRBV6-2 or TRBV6-3 and J is TRBJ2-3; D is undetermined. CDR3 size: 14 residues. Trimming took 2 bases from V and 7 from J, leaving 13 bases between them. In germline, CDR1 is MNHEY, CDR2 SVGEGT. The CDR3 is CASSYGGASNTQYF. The CDR3 bases are TGTGCCAGCAGTTACGGCGGAGCAAGTAATACGCAGTATTTT.

The chain carries TRBV6-6 and TRBJ2-7, with D possibly TRBD2 on 6 matching bases. Germline assignment: CDR1 MNHNY and CDR2 SVGAGI (reference sequence). The CDR3 is 14 amino acids. V was pared by 2 bases and J by 7 bases, with 15 bases between. The CDR3 DNA sequence: TGTGCCAGCAGTTACGATTGGGGACTTGGAGAGCAGTACTTC. Protein sequence: CASSYDWGLGEQYF.

This sequence joins TRBV7-9 and TRBJ1-1, with a tentative D call TRBD1 (5 bases). The V end lost 2 bases, the J end lost 2 bases, and 12 bases lay between the germline ends. Germline-derived CDR1 and CDR2 are SEHNR and FQNEAQ (reference sequence). CDR3 length: 15 amino acids. This CDR3 reads CASSLIGRGNTEAFF. For the CDR3, the DNA is TGTGCCAGCAGCTTAATTGGGAGGGGAAACACTGAAGCTTTCTTT.

The CDR3 loop reads CAISRTGFNYGYTF. The CDR3 DNA is TGTGCCATCAGTCGGACAGGTTTTAACTATGGCTACACCTTC. The gene calls are TRBV10-3 and TRBJ1-2, with 7 bases that match TRBD1. CDR1 is ENHRY, CDR2 SYGVKD, per germline. V lost 5 bases, J lost 1 base, and 4 bases stayed unmatched. CDR3 length equals 14 residues.

This clone showed up just once. This chain links TRBV27 with TRBJ2-7, with 7 bases lining up with TRBD1. The junction had 14 bases not matched to a gene; V was cut back by 8 bases and J by 7 bases. Germline V gene sequence: CDR1 MNHEY, CDR2 SMNVEV (reference sequence). The CDR3 is 14 residues long. The CDR3 DNA is TGTGCCAGCTCGGTGGACAGGACCTTAGGGGAGCAGTACTTC. Protein: CASSVDRTLGEQYF.

This chain joins TRBV4-3 and TRBJ1-2; a weak D match, TRBD1 (5 bases). The V end lost 0 bases, the J end lost 11 bases, and 16 bases lay between the germline ends. The CDR3 is 14 residues long. Looked up from germline, CDR1 is LGHNA and CDR2 is YSLEER. CDR3 coding DNA: TGCGCCAGCAGCCAAGAGTTCAGGGCCGGTGGGTACACCTTC. This gives the protein CASSQEFRAGGYTF.

This chain joins TRBV11-2 and TRBJ1-3; D gene ambiguous. The CDR3 sequence is 14 residues long. V lost 6 bases to trimming and J lost 0 bases, with 9 bases between them. CDR1 is SGHAT and CDR2 is FQNNGV in the germline V gene. CDR3 in amino acids: CASREAGSGNTIYF. The CDR3 coding sequence is TGTGCCAGCAGGGAGGCGGGCTCTGGAAACACCATATATTTT.

The rearrangement uses TRBV5-6 and TRBJ1-4; D remains ambiguous. CDR3 length equals 13 residues. CDR1 SGHDT and CDR2 YYEEEE come from the germline V gene. The ends were cut back, 4 bases at V and 4 bases at J, with 8 bases in the middle. This CDR3 is CASSPHSNEKLFF. The DNA of the CDR3 is TGTGCCAGCAGCCCGCACAGTAATGAAAAACTGTTTTTT.

The rearrangement joins TRBV5-1 to TRBJ2-6; 9 bases map to TRBD1. Per germline, CDR1 SGHRS and CDR2 YFSETQ. The CDR3 runs 17 residues. Germline trimming cut 1 base from V and 3 bases from J; bases unmatched to any gene: 5. The CDR3 DNA sequence: TGCGCCAGCAGCTTGTCGACAGGGGGTAGTGGGGCCAACGTCCTGACTTTC. Its translation is CASSLSTGGSGANVLTF.

This clone was seen only a few times. The rearrangement links TRBV2 to TRBJ1-6; D is perhaps TRBD1 (5 bases). Trimming took off 6 bases at V and 8 bases at J, with 14 bases between the two ends. CDR3 length: 14 residues. Germline lookup yields CDR1 SNHLY and CDR2 FYNNEI. CDR3 sequence (DNA): TGTGCCAGCAGGGCGGGACGGACCTATTCACCCCTCCACTTT. Translating it yields CASRAGRTYSPLHF.

This chain uses TRBV7-6 with TRBJ1-6; maybe TRBD1 (5 bases). Deletions cut 5 bases from V and 5 bases from J, with 13 bases between. CDR1 is SGHVS and CDR2 is FNYEAQ in the germline V gene. The CDR3 has 15 amino acids. DNA of the CDR3: TGTGCCAGCAGCGAGGCCGGGACTGATAATTCACCCCTCCACTTT. This sequence encodes CASSEAGTDNSPLHF.

This clone has only a few counts. The chain carries TRBV27 and TRBJ2-7; perhaps TRBD2 as D (6 bases). V was clipped by 8 bases and J by 2 bases, with 7 bases between them. Germline loops: CDR1 MNHEY, CDR2 SMNVEV (reference sequence). The CDR3 has 11 amino acids. The CDR3 nucleotides are TGTGCCAGCGGGGGGACCTACGAGCAGTACTTC. This encodes CASGGTYEQYF.

By sample fraction, this clone is medium-sized. The rearrangement links TRBV10-3 to TRBJ1-4; D might be TRBD1 (5 bases). This CDR3 contains 15 residues. The germline V and J ends were trimmed by 6 bases and 3 bases, with 14 bases remaining between them. Germline V lookup: CDR1 ENHRY, CDR2 SYGVKD. CDR3 protein: CAISPSDRANEKLFF. The CDR3 DNA is TGTGCCATCAGCCCTAGCGACAGAGCTAATGAAAAACTGTTTTTT.

The chain employs TRBV7-9 and TRBJ1-2; 9 nucleotides match TRBD1. The CDR3 spans 14 residues. Germline values: CDR1 SEHNR, CDR2 FQNEAQ (reference sequence). V lost 5 bases and J lost 8; bases outside the gene matches: 9. The CDR3 DNA follows: TGTGCCAGCAGCCTTTTACAGGGGGCAGGAGGCTACACCTTC. It codes for CASSLLQGAGGYTF.

The rearrangement uses TRBV6-4 and TRBJ1-1; TRBD1 matches at 8 bases. J was trimmed by 0 bases and V by 3 bases; bases with no gene match: 9. This CDR3 is built from 17 residues. Germline CDR1 is MRHNA and CDR2 is SNTAGT. The CDR3 loop reads CASSEAGDRRMNTEAFF. CDR3 DNA: TGTGCCAGCAGTGAGGCGGGGGACAGGAGAATGAACACTGAAGCTTTCTTT.